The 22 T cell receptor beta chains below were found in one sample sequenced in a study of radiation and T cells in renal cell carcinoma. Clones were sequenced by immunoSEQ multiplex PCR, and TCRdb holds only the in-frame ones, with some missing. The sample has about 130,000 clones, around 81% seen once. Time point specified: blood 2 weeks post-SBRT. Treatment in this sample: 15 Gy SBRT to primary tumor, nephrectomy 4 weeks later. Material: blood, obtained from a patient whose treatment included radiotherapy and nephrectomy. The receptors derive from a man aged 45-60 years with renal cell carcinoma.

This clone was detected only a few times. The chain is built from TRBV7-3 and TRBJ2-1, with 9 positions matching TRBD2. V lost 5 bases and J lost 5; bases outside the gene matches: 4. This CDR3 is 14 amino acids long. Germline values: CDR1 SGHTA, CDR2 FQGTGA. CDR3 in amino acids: CASSPGTSNNEQFF. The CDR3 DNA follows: TGTGCCAGCAGCCCGGGGACTAGCAACAATGAGCAGTTCTTC.

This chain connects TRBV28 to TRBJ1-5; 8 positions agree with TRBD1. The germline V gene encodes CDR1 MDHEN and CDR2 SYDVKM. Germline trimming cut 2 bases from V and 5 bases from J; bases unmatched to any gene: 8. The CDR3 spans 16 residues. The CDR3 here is CASSLSLQGADQPQHF. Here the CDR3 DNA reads TGTGCCAGCAGTTTAAGTCTCCAGGGGGCAGATCAGCCCCAGCATTTT.

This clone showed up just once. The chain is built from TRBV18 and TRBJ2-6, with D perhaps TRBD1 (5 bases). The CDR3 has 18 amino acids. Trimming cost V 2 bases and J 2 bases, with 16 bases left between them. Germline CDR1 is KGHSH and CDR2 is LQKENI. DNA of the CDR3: TGTGCCAGCTCACCATTAACAGGTCTGGCGACTGGGGCCAACGTCCTGACTTTC. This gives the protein CASSPLTGLATGANVLTF.

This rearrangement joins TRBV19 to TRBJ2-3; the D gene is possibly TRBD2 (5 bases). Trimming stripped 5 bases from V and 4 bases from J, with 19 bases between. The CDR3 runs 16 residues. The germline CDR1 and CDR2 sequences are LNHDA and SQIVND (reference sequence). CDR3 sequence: CASSQAVDWQADTQYF. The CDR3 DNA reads TGTGCCAGTAGTCAAGCGGTTGACTGGCAGGCAGATACGCAGTATTTT.

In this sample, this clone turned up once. CDR3 in DNA: TGTGCCACCAGCAGAATGGGACTAGCGGAGTCCACCGGGGAGCTGTTTTTT. It translates to CATSRMGLAESTGELFF. The genes are TRBV15 and TRBJ2-2; 11 bases align to TRBD2. In germline, CDR1 is LNHNV, CDR2 YYDKDF (reference sequence). This CDR3 is 17 amino acids long. V shed 2 bases, J shed 4 bases, and the junction held 6 bases outside the gene matches.

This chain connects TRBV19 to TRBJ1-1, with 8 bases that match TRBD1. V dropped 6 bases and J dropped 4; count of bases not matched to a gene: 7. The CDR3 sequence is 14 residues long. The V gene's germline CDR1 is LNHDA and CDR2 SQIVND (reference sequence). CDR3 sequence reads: CASRNRQGPTEAFF. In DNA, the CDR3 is TGTGCCAGTAGAAACCGACAGGGGCCCACTGAAGCTTTCTTT.

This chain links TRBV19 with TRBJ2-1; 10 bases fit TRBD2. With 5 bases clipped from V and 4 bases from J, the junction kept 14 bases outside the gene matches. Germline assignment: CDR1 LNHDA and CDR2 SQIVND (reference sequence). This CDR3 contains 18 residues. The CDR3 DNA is TGTGCCAGTAGTCCCGTGGTAGCGGGGGGCCCCGGGTACAATGAGCAGTTCTTC. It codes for CASSPVVAGGPGYNEQFF.

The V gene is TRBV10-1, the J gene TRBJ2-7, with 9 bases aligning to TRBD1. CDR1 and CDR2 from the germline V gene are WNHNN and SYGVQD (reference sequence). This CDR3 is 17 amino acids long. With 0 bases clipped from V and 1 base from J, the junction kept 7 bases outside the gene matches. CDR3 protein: CASSESPGDRESYEQYF. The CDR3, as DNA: TGCGCCAGCAGTGAGTCGCCGGGGGACAGGGAATCCTACGAGCAGTACTTC.

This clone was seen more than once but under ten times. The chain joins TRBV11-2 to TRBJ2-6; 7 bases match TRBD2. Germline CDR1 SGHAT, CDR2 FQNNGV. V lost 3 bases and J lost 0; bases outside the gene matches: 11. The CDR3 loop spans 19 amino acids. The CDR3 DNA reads TGTGCCAGCAGCTTCGTGGGAGGGGCCTACCTCTCTGGGGCCAACGTCCTGACTTTC. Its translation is CASSFVGGAYLSGANVLTF.

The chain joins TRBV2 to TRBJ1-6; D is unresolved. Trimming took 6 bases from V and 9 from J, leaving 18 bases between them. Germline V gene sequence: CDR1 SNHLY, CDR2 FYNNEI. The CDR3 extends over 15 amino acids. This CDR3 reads CASSEAFSSGSPLHF. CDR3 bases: TGTGCCAGCAGCGAGGCCTTCTCGAGCGGTTCACCCCTCCACTTT.

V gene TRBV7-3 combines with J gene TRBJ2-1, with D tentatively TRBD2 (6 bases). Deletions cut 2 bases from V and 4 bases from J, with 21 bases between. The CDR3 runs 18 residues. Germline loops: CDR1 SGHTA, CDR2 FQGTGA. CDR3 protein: CASSLDPPGSGTYNEQFF. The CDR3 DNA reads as TGTGCCAGCAGCTTAGATCCGCCTGGTTCCGGGACTTACAATGAGCAGTTCTTC.

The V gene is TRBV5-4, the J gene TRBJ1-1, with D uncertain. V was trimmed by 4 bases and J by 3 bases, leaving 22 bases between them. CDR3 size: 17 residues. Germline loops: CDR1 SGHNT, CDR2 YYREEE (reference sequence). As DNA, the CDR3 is TGTGCCAGCAGCCCGGTGGGTCGGGGAGGAGGTGACACTGAAGCTTTCTTT. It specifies CASSPVGRGGGDTEAFF.

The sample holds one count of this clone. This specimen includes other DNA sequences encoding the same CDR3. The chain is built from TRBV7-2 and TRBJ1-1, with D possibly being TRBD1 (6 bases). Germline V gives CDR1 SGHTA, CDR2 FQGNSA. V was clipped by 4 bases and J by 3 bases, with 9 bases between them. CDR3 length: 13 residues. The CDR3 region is CASSSQGDTEAFF. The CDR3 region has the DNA TGTGCCAGCAGCTCACAGGGCGACACTGAAGCTTTCTTT.

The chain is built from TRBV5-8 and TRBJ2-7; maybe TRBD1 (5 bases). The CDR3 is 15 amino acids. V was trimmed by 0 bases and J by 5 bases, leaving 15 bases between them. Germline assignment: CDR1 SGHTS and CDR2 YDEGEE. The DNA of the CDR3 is TGTGCCAGCAGCTTGGATGGCAGGGAATGGAACGAGCAGTACTTC. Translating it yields CASSLDGREWNEQYF. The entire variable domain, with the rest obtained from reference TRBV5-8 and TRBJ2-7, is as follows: EAGVTQSPTHLIKTRGQQATLRCSPISGHTSVYWYQQALGLGLQFLLWYDEGEERNRGNFPPRFSGRQFPNYSSELNVNALELEDSALYLCASSLDGREWNEQYFGPGTRLTVT.

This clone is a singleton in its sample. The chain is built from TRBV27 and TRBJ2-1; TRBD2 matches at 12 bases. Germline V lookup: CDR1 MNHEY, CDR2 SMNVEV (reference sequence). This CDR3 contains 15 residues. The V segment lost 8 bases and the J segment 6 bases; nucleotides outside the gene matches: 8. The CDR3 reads CASQPELAGGNEQFF. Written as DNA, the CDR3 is TGTGCCAGCCAACCCGAACTAGCGGGAGGCAATGAGCAGTTCTTC.

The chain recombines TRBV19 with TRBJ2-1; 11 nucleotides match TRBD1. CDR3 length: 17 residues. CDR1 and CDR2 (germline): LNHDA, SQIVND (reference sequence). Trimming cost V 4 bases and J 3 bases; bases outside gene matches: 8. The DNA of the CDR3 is TGTGCCAGTAGTAGGGGGACAGGGGGACACGACTACAATGAGCAGTTCTTC. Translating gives CASSRGTGGHDYNEQFF.

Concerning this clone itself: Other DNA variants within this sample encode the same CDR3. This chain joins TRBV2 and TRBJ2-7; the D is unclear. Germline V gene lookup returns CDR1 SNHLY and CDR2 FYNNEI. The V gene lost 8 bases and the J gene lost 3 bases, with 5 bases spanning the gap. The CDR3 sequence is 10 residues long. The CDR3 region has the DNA TGTGCCAGCGGGGACTACGAGCAGTACTTC. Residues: CASGDYEQYF.

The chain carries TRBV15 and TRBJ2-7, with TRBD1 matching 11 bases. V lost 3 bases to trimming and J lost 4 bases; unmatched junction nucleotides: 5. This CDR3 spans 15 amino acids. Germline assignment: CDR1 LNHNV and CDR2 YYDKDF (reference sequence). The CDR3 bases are TGTGCCACCAGCAGGGCCGGGACAGGGGGATACGAGCAGTACTTC. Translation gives CATSRAGTGGYEQYF.

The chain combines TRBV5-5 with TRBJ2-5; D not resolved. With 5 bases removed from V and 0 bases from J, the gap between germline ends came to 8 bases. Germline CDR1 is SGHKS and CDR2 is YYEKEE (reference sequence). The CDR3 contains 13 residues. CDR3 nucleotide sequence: TGTGCCAGCAGTATCCGGTACCAAGAGACCCAGTACTTC. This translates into CASSIRYQETQYF.

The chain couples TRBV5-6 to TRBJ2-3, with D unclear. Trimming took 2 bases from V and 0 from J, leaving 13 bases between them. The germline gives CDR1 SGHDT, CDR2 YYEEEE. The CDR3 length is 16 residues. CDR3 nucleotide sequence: TGTGCCAGCAGCTTTAGGGCCGGGTTGAGCACAGATACGCAGTATTTT. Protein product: CASSFRAGLSTDTQYF.

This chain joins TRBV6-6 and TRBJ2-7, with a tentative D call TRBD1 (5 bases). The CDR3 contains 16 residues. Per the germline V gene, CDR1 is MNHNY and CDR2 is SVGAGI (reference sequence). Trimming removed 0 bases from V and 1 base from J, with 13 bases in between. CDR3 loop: CASSYSGRQNSYEQYF. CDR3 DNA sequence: TGTGCCAGCAGTTACTCCGGACGACAGAATTCCTACGAGCAGTACTTC.

The CDR3 coding sequence is TGCGCCAGCAGTGCCACGGAGGGGCACCTCGGGGAGCTGTTTTTT. This codes for CASSATEGHLGELFF. The rearrangement links TRBV10-1 to TRBJ2-2; D is possibly TRBD2 (6 bases). Per germline, CDR1 WNHNN and CDR2 SYGVQD (reference sequence). This CDR3 spans 15 amino acids. V dropped 4 bases and J dropped 7 bases, with 16 bases sitting between them.